Following are 20 T cell receptor beta chains from one sample sequenced in a study of cytomegalovirus exposure and HLA in healthy donors. With 60 Vbeta and 13 Jbeta primers, the PCR was carried out. Measured with immunoSEQ multiplex PCR; TCRdb has only the in-frame clones, and not every one. The sample yields some 200,000 clones, 70% to 85% seen once. Input material: PBMCs. These TCRs come from a boy aged 2 to 9 in good health and CMV-seronegative.

The chain carries TRBV14 and TRBJ1-6; D is possibly TRBD1 (6 bases). V lost 1 base and J 8 bases, leaving 18 bases between the germline ends. Germline V gene lookup returns CDR1 SGHDN and CDR2 FVKESK. The CDR3 runs 17 residues. The CDR3 region has the DNA TGTGCCAGCAGCCAAGGATCCCCAGGGGTGATGTATTCACCCCTCCACTTT. Protein: CASSQGSPGVMYSPLHF.

In this sample, this clone turned up a few times. This chain links TRBV25-1 with TRBJ1-3; D is possibly TRBD1 (6 bases). V lost 9 bases to trimming and J lost 2 bases, with 8 bases between them. In germline, CDR1 is MGHDK, CDR2 SYGVNS. CDR3 length: 12 amino acids. The chain's CDR3 is CASRQAGNTIYF. The DNA of the CDR3 is TGTGCCAGTCGACAGGCTGGAAACACCATATATTTT. The entire variable domain, with the rest obtained from reference TRBV25-1 and TRBJ1-3, is as follows: EADIYQTPRYLVIGTGKKITLECSQTMGHDKMYWYQQDPGMELHLIHYSYGVNSTEKGDLSSESTVSRIRTEHFPLTLESARPSHTSQYLCASRQAGNTIYFGEGSWLTVV.

This chain links TRBV20-1 with TRBJ2-5; no firm D call. CDR1 and CDR2 (germline): DFQATT, SNEGSKA (reference sequence). The CDR3 runs to 11 residues. V dropped 0 bases and J dropped 3 bases, with 2 bases sitting between them. CDR3 sequence: CSARDKETQYF. In nucleotides, the CDR3 is TGCAGTGCTAGAGATAAAGAGACCCAGTACTTC.

The chain employs TRBV6-4 and TRBJ2-2; TRBD1 might be the D (6 bases). This CDR3 is built from 14 residues. Trimming pared 6 bases from V and 4 bases from J, leaving 12 bases between. CDR1 is MRHNA, CDR2 SNTAGT, per germline. CDR3 region: CASREQGTTGELFF. The DNA of the CDR3 is TGTGCCAGCAGAGAACAGGGAACCACCGGGGAGCTGTTTTTT.

This chain joins TRBV19 and TRBJ1-1, with D possibly TRBD1 on 6 matching bases. V gave up 6 bases and J gave up 10 bases, with 21 bases separating them. Germline CDR1 and CDR2: LNHDA and SQIVND (reference sequence). The CDR3 is made up of 14 amino acids. The DNA of the CDR3 is TGTGCCAGTAGAAACAGGGCCGGCTCTGGCGGAGCTTTCTTT. The encoded protein is CASRNRAGSGGAFF.

This clone was counted only a few times. The chain joins TRBV18 to TRBJ1-3, with 8 bases lining up with TRBD1. The CDR3 extends over 15 amino acids. V was clipped by 3 bases and J by 8 bases; unmatched bases: 9. The germline V gene encodes CDR1 KGHSH and CDR2 LQKENI. This chain's CDR3 is CASSPSTGQAYTIYF. Written as DNA, the CDR3 is TGTGCCAGCTCACCGAGTACGGGACAGGCGTACACCATATATTTT.

The chain is built from TRBV25-1 and TRBJ2-3, with unresolved D. V was pared by 2 bases and J by 5 bases, with 8 bases between. The CDR3 has 13 residues. CDR1 is MGHDK, CDR2 SYGVNS, per germline. The CDR3 loop reads CASSEIGEDTQYF. The CDR3, as DNA: TGTGCCAGCAGTGAAATCGGTGAAGATACGCAGTATTTT.

The table lists this clone with a count of one. CDR3 loop: CASSQESARGATGELFF. CDR3 in DNA: TGCGCCAGCAGCCAAGAATCTGCCCGGGGGGCCACCGGGGAGCTGTTTTTT. The chain has TRBV4-3 and TRBJ2-2; possible D gene TRBD2, 7 bases. Germline V gene data show CDR1 as LGHNA and CDR2 as YSLEER. V was pared by 0 bases and J by 4 bases, with 15 bases between. This CDR3 is 17 amino acids long.

The chain is built from TRBV23-1 and TRBJ1-3; no reliable D call. TRBV23-1 is labeled an ORF, and its function is uncertain. Between the trimmed V and J ends, which lost 0 bases and 7 bases, there was a span of 22 bases. There are 18 residues in the CDR3. The DNA of the CDR3 is TGCGCCAGCAGTCAATCTAAAGTACGGGAATTTTATGAGAACACCATATATTTT. Protein: CASSQSKVREFYENTIYF.

The V call is TRBV11-3, the J call TRBJ1-1; D uncertain. This CDR3 contains 15 residues. The germline gives CDR1 SGHNT, CDR2 YENEEA. The ends were cut back, 2 bases at V and 2 bases at J, with 12 bases in the middle. CDR3 amino acids: CASSLRKAGNTEAFF. DNA of the CDR3: TGTGCCAGCAGCTTAAGAAAGGCGGGTAACACTGAAGCTTTCTTT.

J is TRBJ2-3 and V is TRBV4-1; perhaps TRBD2 as D (6 bases). CDR1 and CDR2 from the germline V gene are MGHRA and YSYEKL. The CDR3 spans 15 residues. V dropped 8 bases and J dropped 7 bases, with 22 bases sitting between them. CDR3 in DNA: TGCGCCAGCGGACCGCCTTCGGGCGGGGTTAATACGCAGTATTTT. This sequence encodes CASGPPSGGVNTQYF.

The rearrangement uses TRBV19 and TRBJ1-1; D is unclear. V was trimmed by 9 bases and J by 1 base, leaving 6 bases between them. Germline CDR1 LNHDA, CDR2 SQIVND (reference sequence). This CDR3 region has 11 residues. The CDR3 region has the DNA TGTGCCAGCCGGTGGAACACTGAAGCTTTCTTT. It encodes CASRWNTEAFF.

The genes are TRBV2 and TRBJ2-1; 8 bases fit TRBD2. Germline CDR1 and CDR2: SNHLY and FYNNEI. The V and J ends lost 3 bases and 2 bases, in that order; junction bases with no gene match: 12. This CDR3 region has 18 residues. Here the CDR3 reads CASSEGRLAQTTYNEQFF. Here the CDR3 DNA reads TGTGCCAGCAGTGAGGGAAGACTAGCGCAAACAACCTACAATGAGCAGTTCTTC. Using reference TRBV2 and TRBJ2-1 for the parts outside the CDR3, the full variable domain is EPEVTQTPSHQVTQMGQEVILRCVPISNHLYFYWYRQILGQKVEFLVSFYNNEISEKSEIFDDQFSVERPDGSNFTLKIRSTKLEDSAMYFCASSEGRLAQTTYNEQFFGPGTRLTVL.

The J gene is TRBJ1-2, the V gene TRBV29-1; D is undetermined. The V gene's germline CDR1 is SQVTM and CDR2 ANQGSEA. Trimming removed 3 bases at V and 1 base at J, with 6 bases between. CDR3 length: 12 amino acids. The CDR3 sequence: CSVDLRNYGYTF. CDR3 DNA: TGCAGCGTTGATCTCCGTAACTATGGCTACACCTTC.

Comments on this clone: At one end the junction does not follow the germline gene, possibly because of a read error. V usage is TRBV7-7 and J usage is TRBJ2-5; TRBD2 might be the D (5 bases). Germline V CDR1 and CDR2: SSHAT, FNYEAQ (reference sequence). The CDR3 has 14 amino acids. CDR3: CASSSAGVQETQYF. The CDR3 nucleotides read TGTGCTAGCAGCTCCGCCGGGGTACAAGAGACCCAGTACTTC.

This chain uses TRBV5-4 with TRBJ2-1, with D possibly matching TRBD1 (6 bases). Trimming took 5 bases from V and 6 from J, leaving 18 bases between them. CDR3 length: 15 residues. Germline-derived CDR1 and CDR2 are SGHNT and YYREEE (reference sequence). DNA of the CDR3: TGTGCCAGCAGGCGTCGGGACAAAGCGTCCAATGAGCAGTTCTTC. It encodes CASRRRDKASNEQFF.

The chain recombines TRBV6-1 with TRBJ2-1, with 9 bases matching TRBD2. In germline, CDR1 is MNHNS, CDR2 SASEGT. The CDR3 has 14 residues. V lost 6 bases and J lost 6; bases outside the gene matches: 6. The CDR3 DNA reads as TGTGCCAGCAGGCCTAGCGGGGAACTCAATGAGCAGTTCTTC. It specifies CASRPSGELNEQFF.

Note on this clone: The sample has other DNA sequences that encode this CDR3 too. CDR3 sequence reads: CASSRGVGVKGTQYF. CDR3 in DNA: TGTGCCAGCAGTCGCGGGGTAGGGGTAAAGGGGACCCAGTACTTC. The V gene is TRBV7-8, the J gene TRBJ2-5; D might be TRBD2 (6 bases). The germline V gene has CDR1 SGHVS and CDR2 FQNEAQ. V was cut by 6 bases and J by 7 bases, with 21 bases left in between. CDR3 size: 15 residues.

The J gene is TRBJ1-4, the V gene TRBV2; D not resolved. The V and J ends lost 4 bases and 2 bases respectively, with 8 bases between them. This CDR3 comprises 14 residues. Germline CDR1 and CDR2: SNHLY and FYNNEI. CDR3 sequence reads: CASSVRGTNEKLFF. The CDR3 bases are TGTGCCAGCAGTGTCCGAGGGACTAATGAAAAACTGTTTTTT.

The V and J genes are TRBV4-3 and TRBJ2-1, with 9 bases that match TRBD2. Losses at the gene ends were 4 bases for V and 9 bases for J; bases not matched to a gene: 10. Germline CDR1 LGHNA, CDR2 YSLEER. This CDR3 spans 15 amino acids. CDR3 nucleotide sequence: TGCGCCAGCAGCCCTTTTGTTAGCGGGGGTAGTGAGCAGTTCTTC. It translates to CASSPFVSGGSEQFF.